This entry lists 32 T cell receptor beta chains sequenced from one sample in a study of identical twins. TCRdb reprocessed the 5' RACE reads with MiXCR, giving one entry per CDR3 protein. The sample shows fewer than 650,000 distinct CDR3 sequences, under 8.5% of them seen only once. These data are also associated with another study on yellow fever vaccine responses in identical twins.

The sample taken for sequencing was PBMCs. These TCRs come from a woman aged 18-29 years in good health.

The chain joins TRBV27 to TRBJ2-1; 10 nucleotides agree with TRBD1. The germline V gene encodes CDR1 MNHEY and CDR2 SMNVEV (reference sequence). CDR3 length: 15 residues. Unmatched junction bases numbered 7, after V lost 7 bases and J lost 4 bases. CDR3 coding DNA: TGTGCCAGCACCCCGGGACAGGGGCCGTACAATGAGCAGTTCTTC. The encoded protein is CASTPGQGPYNEQFF.

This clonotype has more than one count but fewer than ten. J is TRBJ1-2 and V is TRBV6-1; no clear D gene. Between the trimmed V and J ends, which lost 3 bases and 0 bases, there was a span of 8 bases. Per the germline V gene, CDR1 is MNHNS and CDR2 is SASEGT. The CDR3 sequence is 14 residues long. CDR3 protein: CASSDERTNYGYTF. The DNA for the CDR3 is TGTGCCAGCAGTGATGAAAGAACTAACTATGGCTACACCTTC.

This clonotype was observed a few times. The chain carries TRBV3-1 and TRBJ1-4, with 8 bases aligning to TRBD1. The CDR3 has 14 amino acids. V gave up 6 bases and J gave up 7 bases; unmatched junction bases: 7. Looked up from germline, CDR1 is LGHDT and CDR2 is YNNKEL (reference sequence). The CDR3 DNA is TGTGCCAGCAGTCTAAGGACAGGGCGTGAAAAACTGTTTTTT. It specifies CASSLRTGREKLFF.

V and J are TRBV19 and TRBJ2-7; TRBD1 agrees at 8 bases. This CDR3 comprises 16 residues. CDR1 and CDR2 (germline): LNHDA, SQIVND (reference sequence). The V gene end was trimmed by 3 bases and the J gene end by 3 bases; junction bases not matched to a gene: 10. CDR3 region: CASSMGTGEIYYEQYF. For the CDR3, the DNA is TGTGCCAGTAGTATGGGGACAGGAGAGATCTACTACGAGCAGTACTTC.

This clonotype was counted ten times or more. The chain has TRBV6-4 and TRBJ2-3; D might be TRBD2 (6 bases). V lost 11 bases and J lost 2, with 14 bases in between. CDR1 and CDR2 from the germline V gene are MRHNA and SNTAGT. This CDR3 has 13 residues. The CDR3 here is CASAGRDTDTQYF. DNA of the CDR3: TGTGCCTCCGCTGGGCGGGACACAGATACGCAGTATTTT.

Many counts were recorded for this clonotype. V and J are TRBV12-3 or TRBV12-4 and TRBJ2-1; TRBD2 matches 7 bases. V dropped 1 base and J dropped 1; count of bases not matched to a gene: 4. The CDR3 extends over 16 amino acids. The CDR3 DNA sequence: TGTGCCAGCAGTTTAGGCGATAGCGGGTCCTACAATGAGCAGTTCTTC. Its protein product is CASSLGDSGSYNEQFF.

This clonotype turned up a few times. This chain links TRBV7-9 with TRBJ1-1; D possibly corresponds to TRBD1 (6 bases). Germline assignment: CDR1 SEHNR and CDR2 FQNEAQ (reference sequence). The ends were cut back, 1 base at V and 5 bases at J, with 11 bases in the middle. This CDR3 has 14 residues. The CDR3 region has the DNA TGTGCCAGCAGCTTAGTCACAGGGCGAACTGAAGCTTTCTTT. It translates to CASSLVTGRTEAFF.

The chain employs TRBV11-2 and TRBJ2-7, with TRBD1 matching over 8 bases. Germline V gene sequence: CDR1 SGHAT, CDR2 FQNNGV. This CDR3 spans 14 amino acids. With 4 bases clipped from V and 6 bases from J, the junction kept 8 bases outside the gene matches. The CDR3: CASSSSGGPSEQYF. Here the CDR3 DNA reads TGTGCCAGCAGCTCGTCAGGGGGCCCCTCCGAGCAGTACTTC.

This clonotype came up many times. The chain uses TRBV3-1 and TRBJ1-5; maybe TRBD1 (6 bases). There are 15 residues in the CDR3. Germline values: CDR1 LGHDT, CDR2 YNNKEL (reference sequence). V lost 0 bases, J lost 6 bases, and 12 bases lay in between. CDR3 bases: TGTGCCAGCAGCCAAGATCACAGGGAAAGTCAGCCCCAGCATTTT. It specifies CASSQDHRESQPQHF.

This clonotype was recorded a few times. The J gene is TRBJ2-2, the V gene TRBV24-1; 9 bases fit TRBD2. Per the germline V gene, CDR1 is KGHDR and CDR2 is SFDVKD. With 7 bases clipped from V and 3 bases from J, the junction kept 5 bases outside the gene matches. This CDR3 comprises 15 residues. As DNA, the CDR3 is TGTGCCACCAGACCGCGGGAGGGCGACACCGGGGAGCTGTTTTTT. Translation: CATRPREGDTGELFF.

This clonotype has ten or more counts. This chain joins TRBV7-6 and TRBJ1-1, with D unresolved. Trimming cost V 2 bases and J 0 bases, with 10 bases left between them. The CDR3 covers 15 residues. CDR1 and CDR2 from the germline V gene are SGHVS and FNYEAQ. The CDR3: CASSLRRTLNTEAFF. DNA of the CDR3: TGTGCCAGCAGCTTAAGGCGGACCTTGAACACTGAAGCTTTCTTT.

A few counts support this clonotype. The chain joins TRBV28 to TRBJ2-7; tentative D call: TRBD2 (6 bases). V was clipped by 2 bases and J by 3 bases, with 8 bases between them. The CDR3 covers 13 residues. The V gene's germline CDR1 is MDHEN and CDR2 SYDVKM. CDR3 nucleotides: TGTGCCAGCAGTTTACGGGGAGGCTACGAGCAGTACGTC. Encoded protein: CASSLRGGYEQYV.

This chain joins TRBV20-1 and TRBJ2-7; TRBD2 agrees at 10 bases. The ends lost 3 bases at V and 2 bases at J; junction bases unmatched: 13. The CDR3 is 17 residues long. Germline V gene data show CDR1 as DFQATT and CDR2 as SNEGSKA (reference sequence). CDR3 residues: CSASGTSEESGTYEQYV. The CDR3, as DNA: TGCAGTGCTAGCGGGACTAGCGAGGAATCCGGGACCTACGAGCAGTACGTC.

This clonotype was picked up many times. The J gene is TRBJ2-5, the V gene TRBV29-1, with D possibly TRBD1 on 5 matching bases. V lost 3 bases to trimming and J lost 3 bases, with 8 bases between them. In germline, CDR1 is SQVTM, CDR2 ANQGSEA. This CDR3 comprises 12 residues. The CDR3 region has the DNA TGCAGCGTTGACAGGGTGGAAGAGACCCAGTACTTC. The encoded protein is CSVDRVEETQYF.

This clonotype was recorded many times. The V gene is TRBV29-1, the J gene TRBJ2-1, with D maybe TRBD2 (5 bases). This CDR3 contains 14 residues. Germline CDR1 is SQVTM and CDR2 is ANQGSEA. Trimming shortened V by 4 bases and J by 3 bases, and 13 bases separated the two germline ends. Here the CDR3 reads CSVGDYILYNEQFF. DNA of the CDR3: TGCAGCGTTGGAGACTACATCCTCTACAATGAGCAGTTCTTC.

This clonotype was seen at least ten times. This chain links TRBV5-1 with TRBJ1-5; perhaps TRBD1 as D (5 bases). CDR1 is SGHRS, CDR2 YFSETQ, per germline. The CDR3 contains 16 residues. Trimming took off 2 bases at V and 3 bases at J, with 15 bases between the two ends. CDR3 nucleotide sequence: TGCGCCAGCAGCTTACAGGAGCAGCCACACAATCAGCCCCAGCATTTT. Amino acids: CASSLQEQPHNQPQHF.

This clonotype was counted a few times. The CDR3 DNA sequence: TGCAGCGTGGGGCAAGGTTCTTCCTCCTACAATGAGCAGTTCTTC. This sequence encodes CSVGQGSSSYNEQFF. This chain links TRBV29-1 with TRBJ2-1, with TRBD1 as a possible D gene (5 bases). This CDR3 has 15 amino acids. V lost 6 bases and J 0 bases, leaving 15 bases between the germline ends. From germline, CDR1 is SQVTM and CDR2 ANQGSEA.

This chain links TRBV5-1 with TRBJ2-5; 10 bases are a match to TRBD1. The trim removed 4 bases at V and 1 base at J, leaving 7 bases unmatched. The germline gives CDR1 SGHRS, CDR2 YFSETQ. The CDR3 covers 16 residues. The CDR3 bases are TGCGCCAGCAGCCGGACAGGGGGATTAGGCCAAGAGACCCAGTACTTC. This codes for CASSRTGGLGQETQYF.

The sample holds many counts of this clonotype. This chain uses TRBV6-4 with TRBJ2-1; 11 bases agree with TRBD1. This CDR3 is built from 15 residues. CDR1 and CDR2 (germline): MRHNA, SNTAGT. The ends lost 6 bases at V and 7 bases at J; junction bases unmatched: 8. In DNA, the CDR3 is TGTGCCAGCAGCAAGGGACAGGGGGAATCAAATGAGCAGTTCTTC. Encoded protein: CASSKGQGESNEQFF.

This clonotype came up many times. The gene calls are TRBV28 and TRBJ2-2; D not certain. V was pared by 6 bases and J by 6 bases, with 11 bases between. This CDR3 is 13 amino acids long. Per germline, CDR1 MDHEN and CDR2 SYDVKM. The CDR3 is CASSSTPAGELFF. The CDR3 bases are TGTGCCAGCAGCTCAACCCCGGCCGGGGAGCTGTTTTTT.

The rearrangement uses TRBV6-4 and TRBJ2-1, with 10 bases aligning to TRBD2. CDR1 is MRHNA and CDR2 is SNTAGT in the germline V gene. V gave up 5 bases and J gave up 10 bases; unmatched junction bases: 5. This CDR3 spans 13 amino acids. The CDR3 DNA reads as TGTGCCAGCAGTCATCTACTAGCGGGAGAGCAGTTCTTC. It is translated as CASSHLLAGEQFF.

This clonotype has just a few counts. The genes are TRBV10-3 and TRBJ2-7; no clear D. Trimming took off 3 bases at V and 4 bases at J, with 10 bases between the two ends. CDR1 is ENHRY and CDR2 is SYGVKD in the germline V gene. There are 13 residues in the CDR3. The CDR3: CAISEADKYEQYV. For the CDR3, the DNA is TGTGCCATCAGTGAAGCTGACAAATACGAGCAGTACGTC.

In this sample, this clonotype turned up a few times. This CDR3 reads CASSPSETGGVPYGYTF. CDR3 DNA: TGTGCCAGTAGTCCCTCCGAGACAGGGGGCGTCCCCTATGGCTACACCTTC. The chain links TRBV19 to TRBJ1-2, with 10 bases that match TRBD1. The CDR3 covers 17 residues. The V gene's germline CDR1 is LNHDA and CDR2 SQIVND (reference sequence). The J segment lost 4 bases and the V segment lost 5 bases, leaving 13 bases of the junction unmatched.

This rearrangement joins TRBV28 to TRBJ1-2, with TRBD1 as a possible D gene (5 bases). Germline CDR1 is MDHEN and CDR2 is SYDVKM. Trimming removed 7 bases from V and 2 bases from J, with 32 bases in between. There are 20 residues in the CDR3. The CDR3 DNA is TGTGCCAGCACCTTGTTCCCAATTGGGGGAAGACCCCATTCAAACTATGGCTACACCTTC. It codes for CASTLFPIGGRPHSNYGYTF.

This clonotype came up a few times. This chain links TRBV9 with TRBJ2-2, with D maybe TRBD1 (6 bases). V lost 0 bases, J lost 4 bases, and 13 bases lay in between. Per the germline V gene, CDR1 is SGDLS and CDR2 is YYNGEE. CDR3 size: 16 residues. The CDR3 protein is CASSVVPQGSTGELFF. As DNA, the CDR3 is TGTGCCAGCAGCGTAGTACCCCAGGGGAGCACCGGGGAGCTGTTTTTT.

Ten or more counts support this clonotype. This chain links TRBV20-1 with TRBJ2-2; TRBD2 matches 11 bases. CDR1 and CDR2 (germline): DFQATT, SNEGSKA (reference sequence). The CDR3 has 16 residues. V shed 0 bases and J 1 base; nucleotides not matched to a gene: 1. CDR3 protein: CSARDGLAGNTGELFF. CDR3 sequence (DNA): TGCAGTGCTAGAGATGGACTAGCGGGGAACACCGGGGAGCTGTTTTTT.

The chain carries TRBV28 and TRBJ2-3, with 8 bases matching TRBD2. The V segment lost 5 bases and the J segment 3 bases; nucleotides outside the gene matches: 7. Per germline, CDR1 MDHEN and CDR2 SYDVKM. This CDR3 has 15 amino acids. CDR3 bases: TGTGCCAGCAGTCCGAGGCGGGGGGTGACAGATACGCAGTATTTT. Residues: CASSPRRGVTDTQYF.

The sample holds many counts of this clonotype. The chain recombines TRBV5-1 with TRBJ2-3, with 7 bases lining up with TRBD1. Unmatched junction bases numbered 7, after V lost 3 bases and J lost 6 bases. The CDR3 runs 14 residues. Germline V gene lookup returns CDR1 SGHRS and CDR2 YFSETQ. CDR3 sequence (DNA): TGCGCCAGCAGCTCCGGGACAGTAGGGGATACGCAGTATTTT. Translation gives CASSSGTVGDTQYF. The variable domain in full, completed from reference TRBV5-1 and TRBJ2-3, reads KAGVTQTPRYLIKTRGQQVTLSCSPISGHRSVSWYQQTPGQGLQFLFEYFSETQRNKGNFPGRFSGRQFSNSRSEMNVSTLELGDSALYLCASSSGTVGDTQYFGPGTRLTVL.

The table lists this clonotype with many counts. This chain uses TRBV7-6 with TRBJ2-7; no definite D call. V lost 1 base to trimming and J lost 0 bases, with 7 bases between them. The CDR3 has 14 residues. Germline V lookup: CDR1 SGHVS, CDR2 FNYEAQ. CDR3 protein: CASSLEHGSYEQYF. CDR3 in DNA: TGTGCCAGCAGCTTAGAACACGGCTCCTACGAGCAGTACTTC.

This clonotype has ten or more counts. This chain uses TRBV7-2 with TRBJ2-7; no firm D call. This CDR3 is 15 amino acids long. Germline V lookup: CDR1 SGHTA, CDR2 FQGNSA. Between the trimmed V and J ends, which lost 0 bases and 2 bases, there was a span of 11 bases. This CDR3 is CASSLAVGKAYEQYF. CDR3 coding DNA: TGTGCCAGCAGCTTAGCCGTGGGGAAGGCCTACGAGCAGTACTTC.

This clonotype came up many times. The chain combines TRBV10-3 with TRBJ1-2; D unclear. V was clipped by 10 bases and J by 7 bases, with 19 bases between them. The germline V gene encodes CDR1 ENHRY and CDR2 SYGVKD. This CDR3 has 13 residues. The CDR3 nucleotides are TGTGCCACCACCTCGGGTCCCGCGGGTGGCTACACCTTC. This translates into CATTSGPAGGYTF.

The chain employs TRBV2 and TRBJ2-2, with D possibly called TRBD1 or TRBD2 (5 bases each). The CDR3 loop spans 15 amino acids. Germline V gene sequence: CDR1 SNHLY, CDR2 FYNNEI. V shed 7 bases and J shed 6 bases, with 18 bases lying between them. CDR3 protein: CASTGTTAPAGELFF. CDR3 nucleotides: TGTGCCAGCACCGGGACCACCGCCCCGGCCGGGGAGCTGTTTTTT.